The T cell receptor beta chain described here comes from a study of long-term antiretroviral therapy in people with HIV. All participants with HIV were treated in the United States. Study observations and caveats: Subsequent to ART, diversity was augmented yet persisted below that of transplant donor controls.

The CDR3 totals 12 residues. The V gene lost 4 bases and the J gene lost 14 bases, with 15 bases spanning the gap. immunoSEQ v3.0 was run at survey level. TCRdb's copy holds only in-frame clones and misses some; the assay was immunoSEQ multiplex PCR. Of more than 35,000 clones detected, roughly 95% appear once; the ten largest clones hold roughly 2.5%. As regards this clone: Antigen specificity is unknown.

The material was unsorted PBMCs, obtained 3.7 years after starting antiretroviral therapy. The sequence came from a woman in her forties or fifties with HIV. The chain has TRBV23-1 and TRBJ2-1; no clear D gene. Being an ORF, TRBV23-1 has a function that is uncertain. The CDR3 coding sequence is TGCGCCAGCAGTCGCGGCCTTCACTGGGAGTTCTTC. Translated: CASSRGLHWEFF.